The 3 T cell receptor beta chains listed next were all sequenced from one sample in a study of cytomegalovirus exposure and HLA in healthy donors. Libraries were prepared by immunoSEQ multiplex PCR; TCRdb keeps only in-frame clonotypes and omits some of them. The sample holds 130,000 to 150,000 clones, 89% seen once. Sequenced: PBMCs. The receptors originated from a woman aged 18 to 35 in good health and CMV-seropositive.

The V gene is TRBV5-5, the J gene TRBJ1-3, with TRBD1 matching over 7 bases. Germline V CDR1 and CDR2: SGHKS, YYEKEE (reference sequence). Trimming cost V 4 bases and J 2 bases; bases outside gene matches: 6. The length of the CDR3 is 15 residues. Here the CDR3 DNA reads TGTGCCAGCAGCCGGGACAGCACTCCTGGAAACACCATATATTTT. Translated, it gives CASSRDSTPGNTIYF.

This clone was picked up a small number of times. The chain employs TRBV27 and TRBJ2-7; 9 nucleotides match TRBD1. Unmatched junction bases numbered 10, after V lost 5 bases and J lost 5 bases. Germline V gene data show CDR1 as MNHEY and CDR2 as SMNVEV (reference sequence). The CDR3 spans 15 residues. DNA for the CDR3: TGTGCCAGCAGTCCCCCCCCCTACAGGGGGCACGAGCAGTACTTC. Its protein is CASSPPPYRGHEQYF.

The genes are TRBV11-2 and TRBJ2-1, with a tentative D call TRBD2 (5 bases). CDR3 length equals 12 residues. Trimming shortened V by 5 bases and J by 9 bases, and 11 bases separated the two germline ends. Germline CDR1 reads SGHAT; CDR2 reads FQNNGV. For the CDR3, the DNA is TGTGCCAGCAGCCCGCCACGGGGTGAGCAGTTCTTC. This sequence encodes CASSPPRGEQFF.